The 2 T cell receptor beta chains in this list originate from one sample, sequenced in a study of shared clonotypes between healthy human individuals. Assay used: immunoSEQ multiplex PCR; TCRdb lists only in-frame clones, some missing. This table holds some 350,000 clones, roughly 70% found once. The sequencing input was memory CD4+ T cells sorted from blood. Subset denoted: CD45RA-negative fraction. These receptor sequences come from a man aged 25 to 40 in good health.

The J gene is TRBJ2-1, the V gene TRBV14; D is unclear. V gave up 3 bases and J gave up 8 bases, with 11 bases separating them. This CDR3 is built from 13 residues. CDR1 and CDR2 from the germline V gene are SGHDN and FVKESK. DNA of the CDR3: TGTGCCAGCAGCCAGAATGGCGCGGATGAGCAGTTCTTC. It codes for CASSQNGADEQFF.

This chain links TRBV6-1 with TRBJ1-1; D possibly corresponds to TRBD1 (6 bases). CDR1 and CDR2 from the germline V gene are MNHNS and SASEGT. This CDR3 contains 13 residues. V was trimmed by 4 bases and J by 1 base, leaving 7 bases between them. CDR3 loop: CASSVQGNTEAFF. The DNA of the CDR3 is TGTGCCAGCAGTGTACAGGGGAACACTGAAGCTTTCTTT.